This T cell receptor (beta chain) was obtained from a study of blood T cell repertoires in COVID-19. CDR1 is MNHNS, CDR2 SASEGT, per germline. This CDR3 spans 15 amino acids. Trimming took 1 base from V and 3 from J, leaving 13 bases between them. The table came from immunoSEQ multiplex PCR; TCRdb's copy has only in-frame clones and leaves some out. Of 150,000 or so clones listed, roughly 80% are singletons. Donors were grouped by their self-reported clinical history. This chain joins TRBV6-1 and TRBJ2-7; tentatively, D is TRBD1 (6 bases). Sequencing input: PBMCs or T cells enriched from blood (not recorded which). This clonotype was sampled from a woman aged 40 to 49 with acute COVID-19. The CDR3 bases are TGTGCCAGCAGTGAAGAGGTTAACAGGGTCTACGAGCAGTACGTC. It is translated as CASSEEVNRVYEQYV.